This TCR beta chain was observed in a study of Ad26.COV2.S vaccination and SARS-CoV-2 variants. About the research overall: Intramuscular Ad26.COV2.S at 5x10^10 or 1x10^11 viral particles. Study-wide results and caveats: There was a possibility that the TCR breadth and depth analyses underestimated total T cell responses. Spike-specific TCR breadth was greater in vaccine than placebo recipients. Non-spike TCR breadth did not differ much between vaccine and placebo recipients.

The assay was immunoSEQ multiplex PCR, and TCRdb's table has in-frame clones only and misses some. The table has 200,000 to 300,000 clones, about 83% seen once. This sample's treatment: around 19 received Ad26.COV2.S at low or high dose, single or two shots; 5 received placebo; per-sample allocation not given. Collection of the samples took place on day 63 after the first injection of vaccine or placebo. The CDR3 runs 15 residues. Trimming cost V 4 bases and J 0 bases, with 7 bases left between them. The germline V gene encodes CDR1 SGHVS and CDR2 FNYEAQ. Of note for this clone: Its antigen is not identified.

The chain carries TRBV7-6 and TRBJ2-6; D is uncertain. Sequenced material: peripheral blood, taken in a trial of Ad26.COV2.S vaccine versus placebo. This clonotype was obtained from a person aged 18-60 years who received the Ad26.COV2.S COVID-19 vaccine or a placebo. CDR3 nucleotide sequence: TGTGCCAGCAGCTCCCGTTACTCTGGGGCCAACGTCCTGACTTTC. This translates into CASSSRYSGANVLTF.